This T cell receptor (beta chain) was sequenced for a study of blood T cells in healthy people across ages. Study observations and caveats: There were more naive CD4+ cells and higher diversity in long-lived donors than in aged donors.

It was with a sample-barcoded 5' primer and a J-beta primer mix that a second PCR of about 7 to 12 cycles was run. TCRdb reprocessed the 5' RACE reads via MiXCR and lists one record per CDR3 protein. The data contain around 850,000 distinct CDR3 sequences, around 36% of them singletons. This CDR3 spans 14 amino acids. Germline trimming cut 6 bases from V and 1 base from J; bases unmatched to any gene: 2. The V gene's germline CDR1 is SEHNR and CDR2 FQNEAQ (reference sequence). As concerns this clonotype: Its antigen is unidentified.

Healthy individuals of Caucasian origin from Russia, aged roughly 6 to 95, served as donors. The specimen sequenced was blood. The J gene is TRBJ1-1, the V gene TRBV7-9; 10 bases map to TRBD1. This receptor was obtained from a young man in good health. This chain's CDR3 is CASRGTGANTEAFF. For the CDR3, the DNA is TGTGCCAGCAGGGGGACAGGGGCGAACACTGAAGCTTTCTTT.